The 22 T cell receptor beta chains given below trace back to one sample, sequenced in a study of T cell clones after liver transplantation. The data were produced by immunoSEQ multiplex PCR, yet TCRdb's version contains in-frame clones alone and is incomplete. Seen here are about 51,000 clones, 55% to 75% observed once, and the top ten hold more than 9%. Here the sequenced sample was CD4+ T cells from blood, taken around 4.5 years after liver transplant. The receptors stem from a human patient who received a liver transplant. Some T cells may have come from the graft donor.

Of note for this clone: A far larger clone differs by one base, so this is likely a read error. This chain joins TRBV6-6 and TRBJ1-1; D perhaps matches TRBD1 (6 bases). Germline V gene data show CDR1 as MNHNY and CDR2 as SVGAGI (reference sequence). The length of the CDR3 is 13 residues. Trimming took 6 bases from V and 0 from J, leaving 8 bases between them. The CDR3: CASSNRVNTEAFF. CDR3 coding DNA: TGTGCCAGCAGCAACAGGGTGAACACTGAAGCTTTCTTT.

The count of this clone is one. The chain combines TRBV19 with TRBJ1-2, with a tentative D call TRBD1 (6 bases). The CDR3 length is 15 residues. Germline V lookup: CDR1 LNHDA, CDR2 SQIVND (reference sequence). V shed 7 bases and J shed 6 bases, with 21 bases lying between them. The CDR3 is CASIPREGTFHGYTF. The CDR3 DNA reads TGTGCCAGTATTCCTCGGGAAGGGACATTTCATGGCTACACCTTC.

This chain connects TRBV4-1 to TRBJ2-3; D call uncertain. V was trimmed by 0 bases and J by 1 base, leaving 11 bases between them. The CDR3 is 16 amino acids. The germline V gene has CDR1 MGHRA and CDR2 YSYEKL. The CDR3 sequence: CASSQDMRSGTDTQYF. The CDR3 DNA is TGCGCCAGCAGCCAAGATATGAGGTCGGGCACAGATACGCAGTATTTT.

The chain carries TRBV4-1 and TRBJ2-1; D is ambiguous. Germline CDR1 and CDR2: MGHRA and YSYEKL. With 1 base removed from V and 5 bases from J, the gap between germline ends came to 12 bases. The CDR3 runs to 15 residues. The CDR3 DNA reads TGCGCCAGCAGCCAAGGGATCCTCTTGAACAATGAGCAGTTCTTC. Protein product: CASSQGILLNNEQFF.

For the CDR3, the DNA is TGCGCCAGCAGCTTGGATCTAGTTGGACAGCCACCCCACGAGCAGTACTTC. Protein sequence: CASSLDLVGQPPHEQYF. The chain carries TRBV5-1 and TRBJ2-7, with D possibly being TRBD1 (6 bases). V lost 0 bases to trimming and J lost 5 bases, with 21 bases between them. Germline V gives CDR1 SGHRS, CDR2 YFSETQ. This CDR3 spans 17 amino acids.

This clone was found a few times. This rearrangement joins TRBV9 to TRBJ1-1; TRBD1 matches at 7 bases. V gave up 0 bases and J gave up 1 base; unmatched junction bases: 3. Germline loops: CDR1 SGDLS, CDR2 YYNGEE. The CDR3 is 15 amino acids. The CDR3 nucleotides read TGTGCCAGCAGCGTAGCTACAGGGGCGAACACTGAAGCTTTCTTT. It codes for CASSVATGANTEAFF.

The V gene is TRBV28, the J gene TRBJ1-2, with no clear D. Germline V lookup: CDR1 MDHEN, CDR2 SYDVKM. Trimming cost V 5 bases and J 1 base, with 8 bases left between them. CDR3 length: 13 residues. The CDR3 nucleotides read TGTGCCAGCAGTAACAGCTTTAACTATGGCTACACCTTC. Translating gives CASSNSFNYGYTF.

The chain uses TRBV5-1 and TRBJ1-6; 7 bases match TRBD1. The J segment lost 6 bases and the V segment lost 4 bases, leaving 13 bases of the junction unmatched. Per germline, CDR1 SGHRS and CDR2 YFSETQ. The CDR3 length is 17 residues. DNA of the CDR3: TGCGCCAGCAGCCCCCGACAGGGAAATTTCGTTAATTCACCCCTCCACTTT. Translating it yields CASSPRQGNFVNSPLHF.

The rearrangement uses TRBV16 and TRBJ1-2, with 8 bases aligning to TRBD1. Germline CDR1 is KGHSY and CDR2 is FQNENV. The CDR3 runs 13 residues. The trim removed 8 bases at V and 4 bases at J, leaving 6 bases unmatched. The CDR3 region has the DNA TGTGCCAGCGGGCAGGACAGGGCCTATGGCTACACCTTC. As protein: CASGQDRAYGYTF.

The table lists this clone with a few counts. The J gene is TRBJ1-1, the V gene TRBV6-4; maybe TRBD1 (6 bases). Germline values: CDR1 MRHNA, CDR2 SNTAGT. CDR3 length: 14 amino acids. V was pared by 6 bases and J by 0 bases, with 11 bases between. The CDR3 nucleotides are TGTGCCAGCAGGGACAGCTCCATGAACACTGAAGCTTTCTTT. As protein: CASRDSSMNTEAFF.

This chain links TRBV28 with TRBJ2-7; the D is unclear. The V gene lost 2 bases and the J gene lost 0 bases, with 11 bases spanning the gap. The CDR3 totals 15 residues. CDR1 is MDHEN and CDR2 is SYDVKM in the germline V gene. The CDR3 DNA reads TGTGCCAGCAGTTTACTGGCAGAACTCTCCTACGAGCAGTACTTC. Encoded protein: CASSLLAELSYEQYF. The full variable domain, completed using reference TRBV28 and TRBJ2-7, is DVKVTQSSRYLVKRTGEKVFLECVQDMDHENMFWYRQDPGLGLRLIYFSYDVKMKEKGDIPEGYSVSREKKERFSLILESASTNQTSMYLCASSLLAELSYEQYFGPGTRLTVT.

J is TRBJ1-5 and V is TRBV19; 10 bases align to TRBD1. CDR1 LNHDA and CDR2 SQIVND come from the germline V gene (reference sequence). The length of the CDR3 is 14 residues. The V gene end was trimmed by 6 bases and the J gene end by 9 bases; junction bases not matched to a gene: 8. The CDR3 nucleotides are TGTGCCAGTAGCCCAGGACAGGGGGAGCCGCCCCAGCATTTT. Residues: CASSPGQGEPPQHF.

This clone was observed once. This sequence joins TRBV28 and TRBJ1-5, with D possibly matching TRBD1 (6 bases). The CDR3 runs to 13 residues. CDR1 and CDR2 (germline): MDHEN, SYDVKM. Trimming removed 3 bases at V and 4 bases at J, with 7 bases between. In DNA form, the CDR3 reads TGTGCCAGCAGTTTCGACAGGAATCAGCCCCAGCATTTT. This gives the protein CASSFDRNQPQHF.

This chain links TRBV6-5 with TRBJ1-2, with 9 nucleotides matching TRBD1. The CDR3 is made up of 13 amino acids. The J segment lost 9 bases and the V segment lost 4 bases, leaving 6 bases of the junction unmatched. The germline V gene has CDR1 MNHEY and CDR2 SVGAGI. The CDR3 bases are TGTGCCAGCAGTTTACAGGGGGCGGTTAGCTACACCTTC. Its translation is CASSLQGAVSYTF.

The chain carries TRBV18 and TRBJ1-2; no reliable D call. The V end lost 2 bases, the J end lost 2 bases, and 15 bases lay between the germline ends. The CDR3 is 16 residues long. Germline V lookup: CDR1 KGHSH, CDR2 LQKENI. The CDR3 region is CASSPMDTFANYGYTF. The CDR3 DNA is TGTGCCAGCTCACCAATGGATACGTTTGCCAACTATGGCTACACCTTC.

This chain links TRBV25-1 with TRBJ1-1, with 11 positions matching TRBD1. The CDR3 is made up of 14 amino acids. In germline, CDR1 is MGHDK, CDR2 SYGVNS. Trimming at V came to 3 bases and at J to 5 bases, leaving 2 bases not matched to a gene. CDR3 nucleotide sequence: TGTGCCAGCAGTGAGGGGACAGGGGGGACTGAAGCTTTCTTT. This translates into CASSEGTGGTEAFF.

The chain uses TRBV28 and TRBJ1-4, with D hard to call. Trimming stripped 5 bases from V and 2 bases from J, with 18 bases between. The CDR3 spans 17 residues. Germline V gene lookup returns CDR1 MDHEN and CDR2 SYDVKM. The DNA of the CDR3 is TGTGCCAGCAGTCCCCCCGGCACCAGGCCGACTAATGAAAAACTGTTTTTT. Its protein is CASSPPGTRPTNEKLFF.

The chain employs TRBV30 and TRBJ1-5; TRBD1 is a possible D gene (6 bases). There are 14 residues in the CDR3. V dropped 7 bases and J dropped 3 bases, with 16 bases sitting between them. CDR1 is GTSNPN, CDR2 SVGIG, per germline (reference sequence). CDR3 nucleotides: TGTGCCTCAAGCGGGGGGCAAATCAATCAGCCCCAGCATTTT. It encodes CASSGGQINQPQHF.

The chain couples TRBV7-2 to TRBJ1-2; D is uncertain. Trimming left V 3 bases short and J 5 bases short, with 10 bases between. Germline V lookup: CDR1 SGHTA, CDR2 FQGNSA. The CDR3 contains 13 residues. Here the CDR3 DNA reads TGTGCCAGCAGCTTTGAGGGCGTTTATGGCTACACCTTC. It specifies CASSFEGVYGYTF.

This clone was picked up a small number of times. The J gene is TRBJ2-5, the V gene TRBV25-1; 12 bases agree with TRBD1. The germline V gene has CDR1 MGHDK and CDR2 SYGVNS. Losses at the gene ends were 7 bases for V and 4 bases for J; bases not matched to a gene: 7. The CDR3 contains 15 residues. Written as DNA, the CDR3 is TGTGCCAGCACCCTTGGGACAGGGGGCTTAGAGACCCAGTACTTC. Translated, it gives CASTLGTGGLETQYF.

The rearrangement links TRBV30 to TRBJ1-3, with no clear D. Germline V gene lookup returns CDR1 GTSNPN and CDR2 SVGIG (reference sequence). The germline V and J ends were trimmed by 5 bases and 4 bases, with 15 bases remaining between them. The CDR3 spans 14 residues. For the CDR3, the DNA is TGTGCCTGGGGCAGGAGGTCTTCGGGAAACACCATATATTTT. Encoded protein: CAWGRRSSGNTIYF.

The V gene is TRBV30, the J gene TRBJ1-2, with D perhaps TRBD1 (5 bases). The CDR3 extends over 13 amino acids. Germline CDR1 reads GTSNPN; CDR2 reads SVGIG (reference sequence). V shed 2 bases and J shed 8 bases, with 15 bases lying between them. The CDR3 nucleotides read TGTGCCTGGAGTCCCTCCGGCCGGGGGGGCTACACCTTC. The encoded protein is CAWSPSGRGGYTF.